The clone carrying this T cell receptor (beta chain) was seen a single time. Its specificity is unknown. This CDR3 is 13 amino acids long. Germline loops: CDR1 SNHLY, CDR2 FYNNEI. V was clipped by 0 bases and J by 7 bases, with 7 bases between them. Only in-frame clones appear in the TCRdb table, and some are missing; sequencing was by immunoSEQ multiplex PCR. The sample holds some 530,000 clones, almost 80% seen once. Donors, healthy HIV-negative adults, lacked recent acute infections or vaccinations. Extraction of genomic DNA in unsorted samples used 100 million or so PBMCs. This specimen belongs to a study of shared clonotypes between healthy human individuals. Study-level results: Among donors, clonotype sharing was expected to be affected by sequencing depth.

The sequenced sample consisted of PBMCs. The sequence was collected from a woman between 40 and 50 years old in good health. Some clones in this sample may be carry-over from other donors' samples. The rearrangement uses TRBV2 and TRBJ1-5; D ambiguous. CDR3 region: CASSEAVGQPQHF. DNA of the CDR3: TGTGCCAGCAGTGAAGCGGTCGGCCAGCCCCAGCATTTT.